These T cell receptor beta chains were read from a single sample in a study of identical twins. TCRdb fed the 5' RACE reads into MiXCR, producing one record per CDR3 protein. The profile shows 1.5 million to 2 million distinct CDR3 sequences, about 31% of them singletons. Material: cord blood. Every receptor here comes from a newborn girl in good health. The CDR3 runs from the conserved cysteine through the conserved F or W. The D gene is left open where the match is weak. Not every row has a clone size; where given, it reads once, few, many or a size class.

abundance	v_gene	j_gene	d_gene	CDR3aa	CDR3nt
.	TRBV29-1	TRBJ2-7	TRBD2	CSVLLAGGPHEQYF	TGCAGCGTACTCTTAGCGGGAGGGCCCCACGAGCAGTACTTC
few	TRBV29-1	TRBJ2-7	TRBD2	CSVEDSPSGTYEQYF	TGCAGCGTTGAAGACTCGCCTAGCGGGACCTACGAGCAGTACTTC
.	TRBV20-1	TRBJ2-7	TRBD2	CSAREWSRTSGRMYEQYF	TGCAGTGCTAGGGAGTGGTCGCGAACTAGCGGGAGAATGTACGAGCAGTACTTC
few	TRBV20-1	TRBJ2-1	TRBD2	CSPRGSGDFYNEQFF	TGCAGTCCCCGGGGGAGCGGGGACTTCTACAATGAGCAGTTCTTC
.	TRBV27	TRBJ1-2	.	CASSFRGAGGYGYTF	TGTGCCAGCAGTTTTCGAGGGGCCGGAGGCTATGGCTACACCTTC
once	TRBV6-6	TRBJ2-4	TRBD1	CASRQPGQGNIQYF	TGTGCCAGCAGACAGCCGGGACAGGGAAACATTCAGTACTTC
.	TRBV14	TRBJ2-4	TRBD2	CASSQSGTRIKNIQYF	TGTGCCAGCAGCCAGTCCGGGACTAGGATCAAAAACATTCAGTACTTC
.	TRBV29-1	TRBJ2-1	.	CSVPSVDYNEQFF	TGCAGCGTTCCTAGCGTAGATTACAATGAGCAGTTCTTC
few	TRBV10-3	TRBJ2-2	.	CAISELAGELFF	TGTGCCATCAGTGAACTAGCCGGGGAGCTGTTTTTT
.	TRBV6-5	TRBJ2-3	.	CASSYDGTAGTDTQYF	TGTGCCAGCAGTTACGACGGGACCGCAGGGACAGATACGCAGTATTTT
.	TRBV20-1	TRBJ1-5	.	CSSRDNNQPQHF	TGCAGTTCTAGAGACAACAATCAGCCCCAGCATTTT
.	TRBV20-1	TRBJ2-2	.	CSARVVAGELFF	TGCAGTGCTAGAGTAGTGGCCGGGGAGCTGTTTTTT
.	TRBV5-1	TRBJ2-7	.	CASRPSGRRDEQYF	TGCGCCAGCCGACCTTCTGGCCGGAGAGACGAGCAGTACTTC
.	TRBV6-1	TRBJ2-1	.	CASSEGISWANEQFF	TGTGCCAGCAGTGAAGGGATTTCGTGGGCTAATGAGCAGTTCTTC
.	TRBV20-1	TRBJ1-4	.	CSAREGLPNEKLFF	TGCAGTGCTAGAGAAGGGCTGCCTAATGAAAAACTGTTTTTT
.	TRBV11-2	TRBJ1-2	.	CASSSRRAGTSYGYTF	TGTGCCAGCAGCTCCCGTCGTGCCGGGACGTCCTATGGCTACACCTTC
.	TRBV20-1	TRBJ2-3	.	CSAPRTPSTDTQYF	TGCAGTGCTCCCAGGACTCCTAGCACAGATACGCAGTATTTT
few	TRBV10-3	TRBJ2-1	TRBD2	CAISELSGSSYNEQFF	TGTGCCATCAGTGAGCTCAGCGGGAGCTCCTACAATGAGCAGTTCTTC
.	TRBV5-1	TRBJ2-3	TRBD2	CASSWGLGRADTQYF	TGCGCCAGCAGCTGGGGACTAGGGAGGGCGGATACGCAGTATTTT
.	TRBV11-2	TRBJ2-7	.	CASSLGEVGYEQYF	TGTGCCAGCAGCTTAGGGGAAGTGGGCTACGAGCAGTACTTC
few	TRBV4-2	TRBJ2-1	TRBD2	CASSQEMRLAGGYAFF	TGTGCCAGCAGCCAAGAGATGAGACTAGCGGGAGGTTACGCGTTCTTC
.	TRBV18	TRBJ2-1	TRBD2	CASSPLGLAGGPNEQFF	TGTGCCAGCTCACCCCTGGGACTAGCGGGAGGGCCGAATGAGCAGTTCTTC